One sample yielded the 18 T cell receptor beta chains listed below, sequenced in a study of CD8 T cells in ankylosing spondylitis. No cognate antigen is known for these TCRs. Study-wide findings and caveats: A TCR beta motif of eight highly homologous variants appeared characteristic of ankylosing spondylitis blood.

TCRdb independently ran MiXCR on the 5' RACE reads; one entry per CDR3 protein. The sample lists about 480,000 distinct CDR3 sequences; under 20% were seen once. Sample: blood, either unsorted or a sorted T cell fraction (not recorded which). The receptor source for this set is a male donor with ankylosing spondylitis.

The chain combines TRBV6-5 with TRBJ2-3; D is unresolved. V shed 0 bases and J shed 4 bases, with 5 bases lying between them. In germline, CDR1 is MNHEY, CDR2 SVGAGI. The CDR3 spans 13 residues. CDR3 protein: CASSYSLSDTQYF. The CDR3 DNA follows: TGTGCCAGCAGTTACTCTTTGTCAGATACGCAGTATTTT.

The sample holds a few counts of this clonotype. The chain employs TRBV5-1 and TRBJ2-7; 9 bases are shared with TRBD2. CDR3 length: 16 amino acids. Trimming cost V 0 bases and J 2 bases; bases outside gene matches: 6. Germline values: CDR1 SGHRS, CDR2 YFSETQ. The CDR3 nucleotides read TGCGCCAGCAGCTTGGAAGCGGGAGGCCCCACCTACGAGCAGTACTTC. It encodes CASSLEAGGPTYEQYF.

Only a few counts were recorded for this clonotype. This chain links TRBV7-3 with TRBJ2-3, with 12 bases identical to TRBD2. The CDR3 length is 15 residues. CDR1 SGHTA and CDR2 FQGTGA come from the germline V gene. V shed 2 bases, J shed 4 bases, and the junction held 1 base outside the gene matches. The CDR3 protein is CASSLLAGGSDTQYF. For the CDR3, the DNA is TGTGCCAGCAGCTTACTAGCGGGGGGGTCAGATACGCAGTATTTT. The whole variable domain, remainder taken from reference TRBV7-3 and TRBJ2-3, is GAGVSQTPSNKVTEKGKYVELRCDPISGHTALYWYRQSLGQGPEFLIYFQGTGAADDSGLPNDRFFAVRPEGSVSTLKIQRTERGDSAVYLCASSLLAGGSDTQYFGPGTRLTVL.

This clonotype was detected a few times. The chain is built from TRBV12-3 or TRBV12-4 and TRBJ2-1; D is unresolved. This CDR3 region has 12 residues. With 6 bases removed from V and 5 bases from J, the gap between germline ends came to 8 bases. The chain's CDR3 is CASRRMDNEQFF. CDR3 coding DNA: TGTGCCAGCAGAAGGATGGACAATGAGCAGTTCTTC.

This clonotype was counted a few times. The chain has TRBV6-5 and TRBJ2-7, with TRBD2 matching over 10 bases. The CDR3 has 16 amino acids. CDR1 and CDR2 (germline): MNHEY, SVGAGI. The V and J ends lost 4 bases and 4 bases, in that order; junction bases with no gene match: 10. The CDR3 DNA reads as TGTGCCAGCAGTTCTCCTAGCGGGGGACGGGAGTACGAGCAGTACTTC. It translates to CASSSPSGGREYEQYF.

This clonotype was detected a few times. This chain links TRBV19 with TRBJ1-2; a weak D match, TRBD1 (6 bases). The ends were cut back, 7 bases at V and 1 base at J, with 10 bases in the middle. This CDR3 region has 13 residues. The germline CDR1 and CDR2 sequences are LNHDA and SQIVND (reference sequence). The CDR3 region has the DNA TGTGCCAGTAAGGACAGCCTTAACTATGGCTACACCTTC. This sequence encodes CASKDSLNYGYTF.

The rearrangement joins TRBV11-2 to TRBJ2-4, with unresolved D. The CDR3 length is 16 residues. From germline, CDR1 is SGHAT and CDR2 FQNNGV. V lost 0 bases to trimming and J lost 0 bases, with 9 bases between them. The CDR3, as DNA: TGTGCCAGCAGCTTAGATCTATTACCAGCCAAAAACATTCAGTACTTC. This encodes CASSLDLLPAKNIQYF.

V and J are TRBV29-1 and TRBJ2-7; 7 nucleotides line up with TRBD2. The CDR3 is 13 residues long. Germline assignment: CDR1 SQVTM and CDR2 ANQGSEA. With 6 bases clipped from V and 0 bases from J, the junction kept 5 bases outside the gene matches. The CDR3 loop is CSVAPGGSYEQYF. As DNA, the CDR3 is TGCAGCGTCGCCCCGGGGGGCTCCTACGAGCAGTACTTC.

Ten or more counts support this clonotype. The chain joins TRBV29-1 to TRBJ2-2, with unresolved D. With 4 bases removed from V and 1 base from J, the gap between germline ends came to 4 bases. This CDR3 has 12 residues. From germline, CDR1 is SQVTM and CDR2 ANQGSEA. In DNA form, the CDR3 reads TGCAGCGTTGGGAGGAACACCGGGGAGCTGTTTTTT. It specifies CSVGRNTGELFF.

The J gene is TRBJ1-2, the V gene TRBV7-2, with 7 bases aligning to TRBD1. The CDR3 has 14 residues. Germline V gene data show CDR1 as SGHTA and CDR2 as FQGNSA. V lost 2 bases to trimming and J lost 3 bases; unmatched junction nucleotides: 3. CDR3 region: CASSLYTGDYGYTF. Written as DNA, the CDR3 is TGTGCCAGCAGCTTATACACAGGGGACTATGGCTACACCTTC.

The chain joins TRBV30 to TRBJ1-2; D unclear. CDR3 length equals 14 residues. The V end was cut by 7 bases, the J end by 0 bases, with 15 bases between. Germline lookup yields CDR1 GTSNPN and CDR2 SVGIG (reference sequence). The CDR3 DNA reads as TGTGCCTCCCTGAGAGGGATGGCTAACTATGGCTACACCTTC. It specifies CASLRGMANYGYTF.

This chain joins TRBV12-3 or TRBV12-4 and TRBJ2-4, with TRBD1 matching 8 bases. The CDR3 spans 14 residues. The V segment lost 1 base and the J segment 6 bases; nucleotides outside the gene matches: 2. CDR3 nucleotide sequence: TGTGCCAGCAGTTTAGGGACAGGGACAAACATTCAGTACTTC. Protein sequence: CASSLGTGTNIQYF.

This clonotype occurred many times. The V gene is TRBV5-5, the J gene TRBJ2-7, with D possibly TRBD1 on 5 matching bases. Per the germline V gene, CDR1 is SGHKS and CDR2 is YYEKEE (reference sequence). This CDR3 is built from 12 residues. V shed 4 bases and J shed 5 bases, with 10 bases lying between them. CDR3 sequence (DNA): TGTGCCAGCAGCGTAGGGGTCCACGAGCAGTACTTC. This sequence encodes CASSVGVHEQYF.

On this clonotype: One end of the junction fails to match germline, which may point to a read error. CDR3 bases: TGTGCCTGCAGTTCCTATAGACTAGCGGGGGGGCCGAATGGTGAGACCCAGTACTTC. Amino acids: CACSSYRLAGGPNGETQYF. This chain joins TRBV12-3 or TRBV12-4 and TRBJ2-5, with 14 bases fitting TRBD2. This CDR3 has 19 amino acids.

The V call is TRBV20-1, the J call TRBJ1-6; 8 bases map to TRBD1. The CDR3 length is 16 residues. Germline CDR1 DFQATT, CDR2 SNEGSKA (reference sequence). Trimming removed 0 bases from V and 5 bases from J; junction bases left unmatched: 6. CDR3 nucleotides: TGCAGTGCTAGAGACTCCATGACAGGGGATAATTCACCCCTCCACTTT. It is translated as CSARDSMTGDNSPLHF.

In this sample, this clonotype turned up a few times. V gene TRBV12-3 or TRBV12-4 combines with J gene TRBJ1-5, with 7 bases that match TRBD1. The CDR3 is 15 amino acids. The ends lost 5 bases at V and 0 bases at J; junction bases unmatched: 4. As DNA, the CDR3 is TGTGCCAGCAGTCAGGGGGTGATTAGCAATCAGCCCCAGCATTTT. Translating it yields CASSQGVISNQPQHF.

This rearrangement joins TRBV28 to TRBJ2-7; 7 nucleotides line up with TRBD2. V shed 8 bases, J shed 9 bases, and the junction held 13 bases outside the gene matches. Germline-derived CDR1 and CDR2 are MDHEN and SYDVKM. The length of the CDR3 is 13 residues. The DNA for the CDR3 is TGTGCCAGCGGCGCGGGGGATCCTACGAGGCAGTACTTC. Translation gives CASGAGDPTRQYF.

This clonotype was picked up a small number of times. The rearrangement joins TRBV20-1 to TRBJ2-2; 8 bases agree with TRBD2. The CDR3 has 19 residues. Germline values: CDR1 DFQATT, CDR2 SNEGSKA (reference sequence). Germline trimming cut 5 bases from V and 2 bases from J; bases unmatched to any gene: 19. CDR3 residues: CSAPYLGAAGALNTGELFF. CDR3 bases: TGCAGTGCTCCTTACCTTGGCGCAGCGGGGGCCCTAAACACCGGGGAGCTGTTTTTT.